Given below is one TCR beta chain in context. This entry comes from a study of cytomegalovirus exposure and HLA in healthy donors. The method was immunoSEQ multiplex PCR; TCRdb's version includes in-frame clones alone and lacks a portion of them. The sample carries around 150,000 clones, about 80% recorded once. The trim removed 6 bases at V and 5 bases at J, leaving 7 bases unmatched. The CDR3 spans 14 residues. Germline V CDR1 and CDR2: SGHNT, YENEEA. This TCR was recovered from a man in his thirties or forties in good health and CMV-seropositive. The chain is built from TRBV11-3 and TRBJ2-5, with 9 bases identical to TRBD2. The source material was PBMCs. CDR3 DNA: TGTGCCAGCAGGAGAGGGGCGGGAGGGGAGACCCAGTACTTC. Residues: CASRRGAGGETQYF.